The 6 T cell receptor beta chains below come from one sample, sequenced in a study of Ad26.COV2.S vaccination and SARS-CoV-2 variants. The assay was immunoSEQ multiplex PCR, and TCRdb's table has in-frame clones only and misses some. The sample includes more than 300,000 clones, 70% to 90% of them seen just once. Treatment reported: over 15 received Ad26.COV2.S at low or high dose, single or two shots; 5 received placebo; per-sample allocation not given. Samples came from day 63 after the first vaccine or placebo injection. Source: peripheral blood, taken in a trial of Ad26.COV2.S vaccine versus placebo. The receptors were gathered from a person aged 18-65 years who received the Ad26.COV2.S COVID-19 vaccine or a placebo.

The chain has TRBV24-1 and TRBJ2-7; D could derive from TRBD1 or TRBD2 (5 bases each). Trimming shortened V by 6 bases and J by 4 bases, and 15 bases separated the two germline ends. Per germline, CDR1 KGHDR and CDR2 SFDVKD. The CDR3 consists of 14 residues. CDR3 DNA: TGTGCCACCAGTCCCTGGGGGTCTAAATACGAGCAGTACTTC. It encodes CATSPWGSKYEQYF.

The count of this clone is one. The CDR3 DNA reads TGTGCCAGCAGTCGGAGTTCTAGCGGGGGCGGAGAGACCCAGTACTTC. Its protein product is CASSRSSSGGGETQYF. V gene TRBV3-1 (or the pseudogene TRBV3-2) combines with J gene TRBJ2-5; the match to TRBD2 covers 10 bases. Germline V gives CDR1 LGHDT, CDR2 YNNKEL (reference sequence). The CDR3 consists of 16 residues. V gave up 6 bases and J gave up 4 bases; unmatched junction bases: 11.

The V and J genes are TRBV7-2 and TRBJ2-5, with no clear D. CDR3 length: 15 residues. Germline loops: CDR1 SGHTA, CDR2 FQGNSA. V dropped 5 bases and J dropped 4 bases, with 17 bases sitting between them. In DNA, the CDR3 is TGTGCCAGCAGCCCAGCAGAGTCCCGGAGAGAGACCCAGTACTTC. It encodes CASSPAESRRETQYF.

This clone appeared a single time. The chain links TRBV5-4 to TRBJ1-4; D possibly corresponds to TRBD1 (6 bases). Trimming left V 2 bases short and J 3 bases short, with 14 bases between. The length of the CDR3 is 16 residues. CDR1 is SGHNT, CDR2 YYREEE, per germline (reference sequence). CDR3 residues: CASSFSGGKPNEKLFF. The CDR3 nucleotides are TGTGCCAGCAGCTTCAGTGGGGGCAAACCTAATGAAAAACTGTTTTTT.

The chain joins TRBV7-2 to TRBJ2-5; D is ambiguous. CDR1 is SGHTA and CDR2 is FQGNSA in the germline V gene. The CDR3 sequence is 14 residues long. Deletions cut 5 bases from V and 5 bases from J, with 15 bases between. CDR3 bases: TGTGCCAGCAGCCTATCGGGCCCCGGGGAGACCCAGTACTTC. Encoded protein: CASSLSGPGETQYF.

V is TRBV5-1 and J is TRBJ1-2, with 9 positions matching TRBD1. The length of the CDR3 is 14 residues. The V segment lost 2 bases and the J segment 7 bases; nucleotides outside the gene matches: 6. Germline loops: CDR1 SGHRS, CDR2 YFSETQ. CDR3 protein: CASSLPGQGSGYTF. The CDR3 bases are TGCGCCAGCAGCTTACCGGGACAGGGCTCTGGCTACACCTTC.